This T cell receptor (beta chain) was documented in a study of blood T cell repertoires in COVID-19. Deletions cut 4 bases from V and 9 bases from J, with 20 bases between. The CDR3 loop spans 16 amino acids. Looked up from germline, CDR1 is SGHKS and CDR2 is YYEKEE (reference sequence). Sequenced by immunoSEQ multiplex PCR; TCRdb stores in-frame clones only, minus some. The sample includes roughly 180,000 clones, about four fifths of them seen just once. The receptor was isolated from a man aged 35 to 55 who had recovered from COVID-19. Source material: PBMCs or T cells enriched from blood (not recorded which). The chain couples TRBV5-5 to TRBJ1-6; possibly TRBD1 for D (6 bases). The CDR3 protein is CASSRRGADRLSPLHF. The CDR3 DNA follows: TGTGCCAGCAGCCGGCGGGGGGCCGACCGACTTTCACCCCTCCACTTT.